This T cell receptor (beta chain) was recovered during a study of cytomegalovirus exposure and HLA in healthy donors. This clone was recorded once. Primers for the PCR totalled 60 Vbeta and 13 Jbeta. In the original workflow: Among the unique TCR beta chains that a later analysis counted, about 81 million in all, 9.5 million to 12 million were shared. The protocol was immunoSEQ multiplex PCR, while the TCRdb copy is restricted to in-frame clones and leaves out a portion. From that table come the V and J calls and clone size; the DNA was used to work out D and trimming. The sample includes more than 150,000 clones, roughly four fifths of them seen just once. Germline CDR1 reads LNHDA; CDR2 reads SQIVND (reference sequence). This CDR3 spans 14 amino acids. V shed 5 bases and J shed 7 bases, with 17 bases lying between them.

The chain joins TRBV19 to TRBJ1-1, with D perhaps TRBD1 (5 bases). Sequenced sample: PBMCs. The clonotype was recovered from a man aged 35 to 55 in good health and CMV-seronegative. In DNA form, the CDR3 reads TGTGCCAGTAGTCTTGGCGGATGGGGGGTTGAAGCTTTCTTT. Translating gives CASSLGGWGVEAFF.